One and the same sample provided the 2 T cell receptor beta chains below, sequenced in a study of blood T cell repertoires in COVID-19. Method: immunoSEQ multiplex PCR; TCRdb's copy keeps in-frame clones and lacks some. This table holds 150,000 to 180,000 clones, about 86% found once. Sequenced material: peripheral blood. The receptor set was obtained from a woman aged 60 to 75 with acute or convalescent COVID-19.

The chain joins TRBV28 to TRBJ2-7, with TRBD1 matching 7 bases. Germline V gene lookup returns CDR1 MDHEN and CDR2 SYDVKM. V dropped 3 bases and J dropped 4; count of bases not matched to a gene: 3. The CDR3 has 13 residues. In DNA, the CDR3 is TGTGCCAGCAGTTTTTTGACAGGGTACGAGCAGTACGTC. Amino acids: CASSFLTGYEQYV.

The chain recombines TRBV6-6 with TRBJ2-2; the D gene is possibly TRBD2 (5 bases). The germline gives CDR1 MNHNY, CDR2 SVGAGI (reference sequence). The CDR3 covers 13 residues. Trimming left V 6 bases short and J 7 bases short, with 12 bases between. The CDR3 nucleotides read TGTGCCAGCAGCCCTGCCCGGGGCGGGGAGCTGTTTTTT. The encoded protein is CASSPARGGELFF.